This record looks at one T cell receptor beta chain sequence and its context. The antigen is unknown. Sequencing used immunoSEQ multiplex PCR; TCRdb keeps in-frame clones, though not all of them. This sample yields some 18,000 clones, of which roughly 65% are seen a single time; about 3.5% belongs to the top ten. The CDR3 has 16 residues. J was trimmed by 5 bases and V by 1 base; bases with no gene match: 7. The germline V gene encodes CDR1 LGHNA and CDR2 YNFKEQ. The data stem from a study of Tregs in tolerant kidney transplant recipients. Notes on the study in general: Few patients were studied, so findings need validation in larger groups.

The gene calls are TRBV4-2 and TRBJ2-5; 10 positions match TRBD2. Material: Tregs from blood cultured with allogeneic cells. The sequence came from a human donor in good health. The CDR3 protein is CASSQVLAGVKETQYF. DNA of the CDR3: TGTGCCAGCAGCCAAGTTCTAGCGGGGGTAAAGGAGACCCAGTACTTC.